A single T cell receptor (beta chain) is shown here with its context. The CDR3 is 14 residues long. Trimming left V 6 bases short and J 4 bases short, with 16 bases between. Germline V gene lookup returns CDR1 KGHSH and CDR2 LQKENI. Healthy adults negative for HIV, lacking recent acute infections or vaccinations, served as donors. For every subset, genomic DNA was evenly distributed across several immunoSEQ plates. Measured with immunoSEQ multiplex PCR; TCRdb has only the in-frame clones, and not every one. The sample lists roughly 530,000 clones; almost 97% were seen once. This specimen belongs to a study of shared clonotypes between healthy human individuals.

The genes are TRBV18 and TRBJ2-7; maybe TRBD2 (5 bases). The material sequenced was naive CD4+ T cells sorted from blood. Specified subset: CD45RA+ positively selected. The sequence came from a woman aged 25 to 45 in good health. The CDR3 DNA sequence: TGTGCCAGCTCCCCCGGGGTTGAGCGTTACGAGCAGTACTTC. Translating it yields CASSPGVERYEQYF.